This TCR beta chain is from a study of blood T cells in healthy people across ages. Study-wide context: Template-switching capture recovered about one barcoded beta molecule per two T cells.

This clonotype was observed at least ten times. The germline gene is not matched at one end of the junction; a read error may be the cause. In germline, CDR1 is SGHRS, CDR2 YFSETQ. The CDR3 is made up of 15 amino acids. The authors ran a second PCR of roughly 7 to 11 cycles using a sample-barcoded 5' primer and a J-beta primer mix. A single record per CDR3 protein comes from TCRdb applying MiXCR to the 5' RACE reads. This sample has 540,000 or so distinct CDR3 sequences, with 27% found just once. This chain connects TRBV5-1 to TRBJ2-1, with 13 positions matching TRBD2. The sample consisted of blood. The TCR originated in an older woman in good health. The CDR3 nucleotides are TGTGCCAGCAGGACTAGCGGGGGCTCCTACAATGAGCAGTTCTTC. Amino acids: CASRTSGGSYNEQFF.